This record looks at one TCR beta chain sequence and its context. The CDR3 is 14 amino acids. The V end was cut by 4 bases, the J end by 6 bases, with 13 bases between. CDR1 and CDR2 (germline): WNHNN, SYGVQD (reference sequence). The data belong to a study of identifying expanded T cells in peripheral blood. Clones were sequenced by immunoSEQ multiplex PCR, and TCRdb holds only the in-frame ones, with some missing. The sample includes some 90,000 clones, more than 75% of them seen just once. Collection occurred without any documented infections or immune events in donors. The chain couples TRBV10-1 to TRBJ1-5; TRBD1 might be the D (6 bases). The source is a person aged 18 to 70 in good health. The sequenced sample was blood. This CDR3 is CASSAAGATQPQHF. The CDR3 nucleotides are TGCGCCAGCAGTGCCGCAGGGGCGACTCAGCCCCAGCATTTT.